The sample holds one count of the clone carrying this T cell receptor (beta chain). Its antigen is unknown. The data originate from a study of CD8+ T cells in alopecia areata. Study-level findings and limits: Uncertainty about whether baseline CD8+ expansion is linked to response remains, with one nonresponder.

Extraction of RNA preceded its reverse transcription into cDNA, which served as the sequencing template. Assay: immunoSEQ multiplex PCR; the TCRdb copy retains only in-frame clones and omits some. The sample lists fewer than 250,000 clones; more than 30% were seen once. Germline V lookup: CDR1 MNHEY, CDR2 SVGAGI. CDR3 length: 16 residues. Trimming cost V 2 bases and J 0 bases, with 10 bases left between them. As for treatment: oral pan-JAK inhibitor, 5-10 mg twice daily. This clonotype was sampled from a human donor with alopecia areata. This rearrangement joins TRBV6-5 to TRBJ2-2, with D uncertain. Sequencing was performed on CD4+ T cells sorted from blood, taken between weeks 30 and 35, from a patient treated with tofacitinib. The CDR3: CASSYGRPPNTGELFF. The CDR3 DNA reads as TGTGCCAGCAGTTACGGCAGACCCCCGAACACCGGGGAGCTGTTTTTT.